This T cell receptor beta chain comes out of a study of post-analysis software for immune sequencing data. Tagging with unique molecular identifiers was a feature of the TCR beta cDNA libraries. TCRdb analysed the PCR reads with MiXCR anew, one entry per CDR3 protein. The table lists hundreds of thousands of distinct CDR3 sequences, approximately 60% of them singletons, with about 11% in the top ten. Looked up from germline, CDR1 is SGHTA and CDR2 is FQGNSA. The CDR3 totals 16 residues. Trimming cost V 1 base and J 7 bases; bases outside gene matches: 8. Notes on the study in general: Four or five TRBV segments, including TRBV5-6, TRBV5-1 and TRBV20-1, were more frequent in patients than controls. A significant reduction in normalized Chao1 diversity was observed in multiple sclerosis patients versus controls.

For this clonotype: Its antigen is currently unknown.

Sequencing was performed on blood. The chain has TRBV7-2 and TRBJ2-1, with 9 positions matching TRBD2. This TCR came from a girl aged 2-10 years with multiple sclerosis. CDR3 sequence: CASSLVRASGVNEQFF. As DNA, the CDR3 is TGTGCCAGCAGCTTAGTCAGGGCTAGCGGGGTAAATGAGCAGTTCTTC.